The 26 T cell receptor beta chains below all came from one sample that was sequenced in a study of blood T cell repertoires in COVID-19. The method was immunoSEQ multiplex PCR; TCRdb's version includes in-frame clones alone and lacks a portion of them. The repertoire includes over 200,000 clones, nearly 90% of them detected once, and less than 15% sits in the top ten. Input material: PBMCs or T cells enriched from blood (not recorded which). These receptors were collected from a man aged 25 to 40 who had been exposed to COVID-19.

This clone was observed a single time. The V and J genes are TRBV7-9 and TRBJ2-3, with TRBD2 matching over 8 bases. The CDR3 consists of 15 residues. Germline loops: CDR1 SEHNR, CDR2 FQNEAQ (reference sequence). The V and J ends lost 5 bases and 8 bases, in that order; junction bases with no gene match: 12. The CDR3 region is CASSPAGGEAATQYF. The CDR3 region has the DNA TGTGCCAGCAGCCCCGCCGGGGGGGAGGCCGCTACGCAGTATTTT.

V usage is TRBV6-5 and J usage is TRBJ1-2; TRBD1 matches at 7 bases. This CDR3 spans 13 amino acids. Germline CDR1 MNHEY, CDR2 SVGAGI. The J segment lost 4 bases and the V segment lost 5 bases, leaving 4 bases of the junction unmatched. CDR3 protein: CASSKTGVYGYTF. In DNA, the CDR3 is TGTGCCAGCAGTAAAACAGGGGTCTATGGCTACACCTTC.

The chain joins TRBV5-4 to TRBJ1-2, with 8 bases matching TRBD1. The J segment lost 4 bases and the V segment lost 1 base, leaving 9 bases of the junction unmatched. Per germline, CDR1 SGHNT and CDR2 YYREEE (reference sequence). This CDR3 comprises 16 residues. The CDR3 sequence is CASSLRTGGFPYGYTF. The DNA of the CDR3 is TGTGCCAGCAGCTTGCGTACAGGGGGTTTTCCCTATGGCTACACCTTC.

This chain links TRBV7-3 with TRBJ2-2; a weak D match, TRBD1 (6 bases). The CDR3 has 13 residues. Trimming removed 1 base from V and 6 bases from J, with 6 bases in between. Germline assignment: CDR1 SGHTA and CDR2 FQGTGA. In DNA form, the CDR3 reads TGTGCCAGCAGCTTAAAGGGGGCCGGGGAGCTGTTTTTT. It specifies CASSLKGAGELFF.

This clone has only a few counts. The rearrangement links TRBV12-3 or TRBV12-4 to TRBJ2-2; D unclear. This CDR3 is built from 12 residues. V was trimmed by 3 bases and J by 6 bases, leaving 5 bases between them. The CDR3 loop reads CASSLSPGELFF. CDR3 DNA: TGTGCCAGCAGTTTGAGTCCCGGGGAGCTGTTTTTT.

This rearrangement joins TRBV11-2 to TRBJ2-2; no clear D gene. The V and J ends lost 0 bases and 0 bases respectively, with 14 bases between them. The CDR3 is 18 residues long. The germline CDR1 and CDR2 sequences are SGHAT and FQNNGV. The CDR3 reads CASSLDPRLGANTGELFF. In nucleotides, the CDR3 is TGTGCCAGCAGCTTAGATCCCCGACTCGGCGCGAACACCGGGGAGCTGTTTTTT.

The chain recombines TRBV5-1 with TRBJ2-5; TRBD2 matches 10 bases. There are 14 residues in the CDR3. V lost 3 bases and J lost 5; bases outside the gene matches: 4. Germline V gene data show CDR1 as SGHRS and CDR2 as YFSETQ. In nucleotides, the CDR3 is TGCGCCAGCAGCTCCACTAGCGGGGATGAGACCCAGTACTTC. It is translated as CASSSTSGDETQYF.

This chain links TRBV6-5 with TRBJ2-7, with 7 bases that match TRBD1. Germline V gene data show CDR1 as MNHEY and CDR2 as SVGAGI. J was trimmed by 1 base and V by 7 bases; bases with no gene match: 7. There are 14 residues in the CDR3. This chain's CDR3 is CASMEPGQSYEQYF. In DNA form, the CDR3 reads TGTGCCAGCATGGAACCGGGACAGTCCTACGAGCAGTACTTC.

The chain couples TRBV18 to TRBJ2-3, with 7 bases lining up with TRBD1. V gave up 5 bases and J gave up 5 bases; unmatched junction bases: 4. This CDR3 contains 13 residues. Germline-derived CDR1 and CDR2 are KGHSH and LQKENI. CDR3 protein: CASSDRAVDTQYF. The CDR3, as DNA: TGTGCCAGCTCAGACAGGGCCGTAGATACGCAGTATTTT. Variable domain in full (rest from reference TRBV18 and TRBJ2-3): NAGVMQNPRHLVRRRGQEARLRCSPMKGHSHVYWYRQLPEEGLKFMVYLQKENIIDESGMPKERFSAEFPKEGPSILRIQQVVRGDSAAYFCASSDRAVDTQYFGPGTRLTVL.

The rearrangement uses TRBV5-6 and TRBJ2-5; the match to TRBD2 covers 7 bases. The CDR3 has 14 amino acids. Looked up from germline, CDR1 is SGHDT and CDR2 is YYEEEE. Germline trimming cut 0 bases from V and 1 base from J; bases unmatched to any gene: 0. This CDR3 is CASSLASGQETQYF. The CDR3 DNA follows: TGTGCCAGCAGCTTGGCTAGCGGCCAAGAGACCCAGTACTTC.

The gene calls are TRBV27 and TRBJ2-4, with a weak D call TRBD2 (7 bases). Germline-derived CDR1 and CDR2 are MNHEY and SMNVEV (reference sequence). The V end lost 2 bases, the J end lost 9 bases, and 11 bases lay between the germline ends. The CDR3 spans 13 residues. The CDR3 is CASSLEGGGIQYF. For the CDR3, the DNA is TGTGCCAGCAGTTTAGAAGGGGGGGGCATTCAGTACTTC.

The chain uses TRBV11-3 and TRBJ2-1; D gene ambiguous. Germline assignment: CDR1 SGHNT and CDR2 YENEEA. V dropped 4 bases and J dropped 3 bases, with 10 bases sitting between them. The CDR3 runs 14 residues. CDR3 in DNA: TGTGCCAGCAGCTCCATTAACGGCTACAATGAGCAGTTCTTC. Protein sequence: CASSSINGYNEQFF.

V usage is TRBV6-5 and J usage is TRBJ2-5; the D gene is possibly TRBD1 (6 bases). The germline CDR1 and CDR2 sequences are MNHEY and SVGAGI. The V gene lost 2 bases and the J gene lost 3 bases, with 16 bases spanning the gap. The CDR3 is made up of 16 amino acids. CDR3 coding DNA: TGTGCCAGCAGTTACCAAATCCGGGACATCGAAGAGACCCAGTACTTC. Residues: CASSYQIRDIEETQYF.

The V call is TRBV3-1 (or the pseudogene TRBV3-2), the J call TRBJ2-7, with no clear D. The ends were cut back, 8 bases at V and 1 base at J, with 15 bases in the middle. The germline V gene has CDR1 LGHDT and CDR2 YNNKEL (reference sequence). This CDR3 is built from 14 residues. The CDR3 DNA sequence: TGTGCCAGCGCCAGGCCGGCTATATCCTACGAGCAGTACTTC. This gives the protein CASARPAISYEQYF.

This clone was picked up one time. The chain is built from TRBV6-4 and TRBJ1-5; a weak D match, TRBD1 (6 bases). Germline V lookup: CDR1 MRHNA, CDR2 SNTAGT. V lost 4 bases to trimming and J lost 1 base, with 11 bases between them. The CDR3 spans 15 residues. DNA of the CDR3: TGTGCCAGCAGTGTTAGGGGGTTAAGCAATCAGCCCCAGCATTTT. It yields the protein CASSVRGLSNQPQHF.

Remarks on this clone: The identical CDR3 is also encoded by other nucleotide sequences in the sample. The chain employs TRBV9 and TRBJ1-1; TRBD1 is a possible D gene (6 bases). V gave up 2 bases and J gave up 2 bases, with 7 bases separating them. The CDR3 has 13 residues. The germline V gene encodes CDR1 SGDLS and CDR2 YYNGEE. CDR3 coding DNA: TGTGCCAGCAGCGTGGACAGTAACACTGAAGCTTTCTTT. Its protein product is CASSVDSNTEAFF.

This CDR3 reads CASSLEISVIQAFF. The CDR3 nucleotides read TGTGCCAGCAGCTTAGAAATTTCCGTAATACAGGCTTTCTTT. This chain joins TRBV11-2 and TRBJ1-1; no clear D. V was pared by 0 bases and J by 11 bases, with 16 bases between. Per the germline V gene, CDR1 is SGHAT and CDR2 is FQNNGV. The CDR3 runs 14 residues.

The V call is TRBV7-6, the J call TRBJ2-3; 11 bases are a match to TRBD2. Germline values: CDR1 SGHVS, CDR2 FNYEAQ. This CDR3 region has 18 residues. V lost 4 bases to trimming and J lost 6 bases; unmatched junction nucleotides: 15. The DNA of the CDR3 is TGTGCCAGCAGCTCCCCCCGAGGACTAGCGGGCCGCCCGGATACGCAGTATTTT. Protein product: CASSSPRGLAGRPDTQYF. Combining the CDR3 with reference TRBV7-6 and TRBJ2-3 gives the whole variable domain GAGVSQSPRYKVTKRGQDVALRCDPISGHVSLYWYRQALGQGPEFLTYFNYEAQQDKSGLPNDRFSAERPEGSISTLTIQRTEQRDSAMYRCASSSPRGLAGRPDTQYFGPGTRLTVL.

The chain carries TRBV7-9 and TRBJ2-7; TRBD1 matches at 8 bases. Germline V gives CDR1 SEHNR, CDR2 FQNEAQ (reference sequence). The CDR3 runs to 14 residues. The junction had 3 bases not matched to a gene; V was cut back by 5 bases and J by 0 bases. This chain's CDR3 is CASSRTGSSYEQYF. As DNA, the CDR3 is TGTGCCAGCAGCCGGACAGGGAGCTCCTACGAGCAGTACTTC.

This sequence joins TRBV19 and TRBJ2-7; a weak D match, TRBD1 (5 bases). CDR3 length: 14 residues. V dropped 6 bases and J dropped 1 base, with 13 bases sitting between them. Germline V gene sequence: CDR1 LNHDA, CDR2 SQIVND (reference sequence). CDR3 amino acids: CASSRSGSSYEQYF. DNA for the CDR3: TGTGCCAGTAGCAGGTCAGGGTCGTCCTACGAGCAGTACTTC.

The chain recombines TRBV7-9 with TRBJ1-1, with no clear D. CDR3 size: 12 residues. V was shortened by 1 base and J by 4 bases, with 4 bases between the two germline ends. From germline, CDR1 is SEHNR and CDR2 FQNEAQ (reference sequence). The CDR3 is CASSLVVTEAFF. Here the CDR3 DNA reads TGTGCCAGCAGCTTAGTAGTCACTGAAGCTTTCTTT.

V usage is TRBV14 and J usage is TRBJ2-2; tentatively, D is TRBD2 (6 bases). V was clipped by 1 base and J by 3 bases, with 12 bases between them. Germline-derived CDR1 and CDR2 are SGHDN and FVKESK. This CDR3 has 16 residues. The CDR3 protein is CASSQGSGRYTGELFF. The CDR3 DNA reads TGTGCCAGCAGCCAAGGTTCAGGGAGGTACACCGGGGAGCTGTTTTTT.

The CDR3 coding sequence is TGTGCCAGCAGTAGGGACAGGGCGGACGGGGAGCTGTTTTTT. Its translation: CASSRDRADGELFF. V is TRBV11-1 and J is TRBJ2-2; TRBD1 agrees at 9 bases. Germline-derived CDR1 and CDR2 are SGHAT and FQDESV (reference sequence). The trim removed 6 bases at V and 7 bases at J, leaving 6 bases unmatched. This CDR3 has 14 amino acids.

J is TRBJ2-3 and V is TRBV11-3; no clear D. The ends were cut back, 0 bases at V and 5 bases at J, with 3 bases in the middle. The CDR3 sequence is 12 residues long. Germline CDR1 and CDR2: SGHNT and YENEEA. CDR3 sequence reads: CASSLDQDTQYF. CDR3 coding DNA: TGTGCCAGCAGCTTAGATCAAGATACGCAGTATTTT.

V is TRBV4-1 and J is TRBJ2-1; D perhaps matches TRBD1 (5 bases). Trimming pared 4 bases from V and 2 bases from J, leaving 15 bases between. The CDR3 is made up of 16 amino acids. CDR1 and CDR2 (germline): MGHRA, YSYEKL. The CDR3 loop reads CASSLPRGRAYNEQFF. CDR3 coding DNA: TGCGCCAGCAGCCTCCCCAGAGGCAGGGCCTACAATGAGCAGTTCTTC.

This rearrangement joins TRBV13 to TRBJ2-2, with D possibly being TRBD1 (5 bases). Trimming left V 5 bases short and J 0 bases short, with 16 bases between. The germline gives CDR1 PRHDT, CDR2 FYEKMQ (reference sequence). The CDR3 loop spans 17 amino acids. CDR3 sequence (DNA): TGTGCCAGCAGCCCCGATCGACAGTTTTCGAACACCGGGGAGCTGTTTTTT. Encoded protein: CASSPDRQFSNTGELFF.